These 27 T cell receptor beta chains originate from one sample sequenced in a study of graft-versus-host responses after intestinal transplantation (dated by TCRdb to the early 2020s). What these receptors recognize is not known. The time point tag for this specimen amounts to: cells obtained before transplantation from donor or recipient. The receptor library was made with the immunoSEQ multiplex PCR assay. Held by TCRdb, this immuneACCESS table contains in-frame sequences only and omits some clones. Under half of the omission traces to an unresolved V gene where checked; the cause of the rest is unknown. Counted in this sample were roughly 96,000 clones; over 75% of them appeared once. Approximately 0.5% of the sample goes to the ten largest clones. Specimen: unstimulated CD8+ T cells sorted from spleen or lymph node cells, collected before intestinal transplant. The receptor set was obtained from a human donor who received an intestinal transplant.

The chain is built from TRBV30 and TRBJ2-2; possibly TRBD1 for D (5 bases). Trimming removed 2 bases from V and 5 bases from J, with 6 bases in between. Germline CDR1 and CDR2: GTSNPN and SVGIG (reference sequence). The CDR3 sequence is 12 residues long. Here the CDR3 reads CAWSYRTGELFF. The CDR3, as DNA: TGTGCCTGGAGTTACAGGACCGGGGAGCTGTTTTTT. The variable domain in full, with the rest retrieved from reference TRBV30 and TRBJ2-2, is SQTIHQWPATLVQPVGSPLSLECTVEGTSNPNLYWYRQAAGRGLQLLFYSVGIGQISSEVPQNLSASRPQDRQFILSSKKLLLSDSGFYLCAWSYRTGELFFGEGSRLTVL.

The sample holds one count of this clone. The chain uses TRBV6-6 and TRBJ2-3, with D possibly matching TRBD1 (5 bases). The germline gives CDR1 MNHNY, CDR2 SVGAGI (reference sequence). The V and J ends lost 8 bases and 0 bases respectively, with 18 bases between them. This CDR3 region has 16 residues. The CDR3: CASVGAVTSSTDTQYF. The CDR3 DNA is TGTGCCAGCGTAGGGGCAGTTACCTCTAGCACAGATACGCAGTATTTT.

The chain has TRBV5-1 and TRBJ2-7; tentative D call: TRBD2 (5 bases). The germline V gene has CDR1 SGHRS and CDR2 YFSETQ. Trimming removed 0 bases at V and 5 bases at J, with 18 bases between. The CDR3 covers 16 residues. The CDR3 here is CASSLVGRREFDEQYF. The CDR3, as DNA: TGCGCCAGCAGCTTGGTTGGCAGAAGGGAGTTCGACGAGCAGTACTTC.

The CDR3 nucleotides read TGTGCCAGCAGAAGGACTAGCGGGAGCCAAGAGACCCAGTACTTC. Its translation: CASRRTSGSQETQYF. V and J are TRBV2 and TRBJ2-5; 13 bases are shared with TRBD2. The length of the CDR3 is 15 residues. V was pared by 6 bases and J by 1 base, with 2 bases of the junction left unmatched. CDR1 and CDR2 from the germline V gene are SNHLY and FYNNEI.

This chain uses TRBV5-8 with TRBJ2-1; no firm D call. The CDR3 loop spans 11 amino acids. Trimming shortened V by 4 bases and J by 15 bases, and 14 bases separated the two germline ends. Germline V CDR1 and CDR2: SGHTS, YDEGEE. The CDR3 loop is CASSPFDSLFF. The CDR3 nucleotides read TGTGCCAGCAGCCCTTTTGATAGTCTGTTCTTC.

The chain employs TRBV6-6 and TRBJ2-3; the D is unclear. V was pared by 6 bases and J by 4 bases, with 11 bases between. In germline, CDR1 is MNHNY, CDR2 SVGAGI (reference sequence). The CDR3 loop spans 13 amino acids. The CDR3 spells CASSPIVPDTQYF. In DNA, the CDR3 is TGTGCCAGCAGCCCTATAGTCCCAGATACGCAGTATTTT.

The chain links TRBV6-5 to TRBJ2-7; possibly TRBD1 for D (6 bases). Germline V gene data show CDR1 as MNHEY and CDR2 as SVGAGI. This CDR3 spans 12 amino acids. V was trimmed by 6 bases and J by 3 bases, leaving 9 bases between them. The CDR3 protein is CASRQGNYEQYF. The CDR3, as DNA: TGTGCCAGCAGACAGGGTAACTACGAGCAGTACTTC.

This chain joins TRBV10-2 and TRBJ2-5; 16 bases are a match to TRBD2. CDR3 length: 15 amino acids. Trimming took 9 bases from V and 3 from J; bases not matched to a gene: 4. Germline V lookup: CDR1 WSHSY, CDR2 SAAADI. CDR3 nucleotide sequence: TGCGCCAGTGGGACTAGCGGGAGGGCCGAAGAGACCCAGTACTTC. It codes for CASGTSGRAEETQYF.

Worth noting for this clone: Sequence at one end of the junction differs from germline and may be a read error. V gene TRBV5-5 combines with J gene TRBJ2-7, with 7 bases that match TRBD1. The germline V gene has CDR1 SGHKS and CDR2 YYEKEE (reference sequence). The length of the CDR3 is 12 residues. The CDR3, as DNA: TGTGCCAGCAGCCGCGACCTCCACAGGGGTGACTTC. It translates to CASSRDLHRGDF.

This chain links TRBV1 with TRBJ2-3; the table's D call of TRBD2 was not tested on the DNA. TRBV1 corresponds to a pseudogene. The CDR3 contains 17 residues. Here the CDR3 reads CTSSQVSASGSENTQYF. In nucleotides, the CDR3 is TGCACCAGCAGCCAGGTCTCGGCTAGCGGGAGTGAGAATACGCAGTATTTT.

A single count supports this clone. The rearrangement links TRBV6-1 to TRBJ2-7; D may be TRBD1 (5 bases). CDR3 length equals 17 residues. Germline V gives CDR1 MNHNS, CDR2 SASEGT. Trimming removed 0 bases from V and 3 bases from J, with 18 bases in between. The CDR3 DNA reads TGTGCCAGCAGTGAAGCCGACTGGGCATGGGGCGGCTACGAGCAGTACTTC. Its translation is CASSEADWAWGGYEQYF.

The DNA of the CDR3 is TGTGCCAGCAGTTTAGGCGGGAGGGCCTCATGGGTCGGGGATACGCAGTATTTT. It yields the protein CASSLGGRASWVGDTQYF. The chain uses TRBV28 and TRBJ2-3, with TRBD2 matching 9 bases. Germline CDR1 is MDHEN and CDR2 is SYDVKM. Unmatched junction bases numbered 15, after V lost 2 bases and J lost 6 bases. The CDR3 spans 18 residues.

The rearrangement uses TRBV5-1 and TRBJ2-7, with 14 nucleotides matching TRBD2. The CDR3 runs to 19 residues. The trim removed 3 bases at V and 3 bases at J, leaving 14 bases unmatched. Germline V CDR1 and CDR2: SGHRS, YFSETQ. The CDR3 region is CASSSRSGTSGRVSYEQYF. In nucleotides, the CDR3 is TGCGCCAGCAGCTCCAGGTCCGGGACTAGCGGGAGAGTAAGCTACGAGCAGTACTTC.

The chain has TRBV5-1 and TRBJ1-1, with D perhaps TRBD1 (6 bases). CDR3 length equals 14 residues. The germline gives CDR1 SGHRS, CDR2 YFSETQ. Trimming took 0 bases from V and 7 from J, leaving 13 bases between them. The chain's CDR3 is CASSLDGDTGEAFF. CDR3 nucleotides: TGCGCCAGCAGCTTGGATGGGGACACCGGTGAAGCTTTCTTT.

The chain joins TRBV6-5 to TRBJ2-1, with a possible D match to TRBD2 (7 bases). This CDR3 is 14 amino acids long. Trimming took off 4 bases at V and 3 bases at J, with 10 bases between the two ends. CDR1 and CDR2 (germline): MNHEY, SVGAGI. CDR3 sequence: CASSWRGGYNEQFF. As DNA, the CDR3 is TGTGCCAGCAGTTGGAGGGGGGGCTACAATGAGCAGTTCTTC.

This clone showed up just once. This rearrangement joins TRBV19 to TRBJ1-5; D perhaps matches TRBD1 (6 bases). Germline CDR1 and CDR2: LNHDA and SQIVND (reference sequence). The CDR3 has 15 amino acids. V shed 5 bases and J shed 7 bases, with 18 bases lying between them. The CDR3 sequence: CASSSDRAQDQPQHF. Here the CDR3 DNA reads TGTGCCAGTAGTTCGGACAGAGCCCAGGACCAGCCCCAGCATTTT.

The V call is TRBV13, the J call TRBJ2-5; D gene unclear. Germline CDR1 PRHDT, CDR2 FYEKMQ (reference sequence). V was shortened by 2 bases and J by 2 bases, with 9 bases between the two germline ends. CDR3 length: 14 amino acids. The CDR3 reads CASSLWSSQETQYF. CDR3 sequence (DNA): TGTGCCAGCAGCTTATGGTCCAGTCAAGAGACCCAGTACTTC.

This rearrangement joins TRBV7-9 to TRBJ2-7; maybe TRBD1 (6 bases). This CDR3 is 12 amino acids long. V gave up 4 bases and J gave up 3 bases, with 7 bases separating them. Germline-derived CDR1 and CDR2 are SEHNR and FQNEAQ (reference sequence). As DNA, the CDR3 is TGTGCCAGCAGCTCAGGGGTCTACGAGCAGTACTTC. It is translated as CASSSGVYEQYF.

The chain joins TRBV2 to TRBJ1-1, with 8 bases fitting TRBD1. The trim removed 6 bases at V and 1 base at J, leaving 4 bases unmatched. Germline-derived CDR1 and CDR2 are SNHLY and FYNNEI. This CDR3 spans 14 amino acids. CDR3 region: CASRYGQGNTEAFF. In DNA form, the CDR3 reads TGTGCCAGCAGGTACGGACAGGGGAACACTGAAGCTTTCTTT.

V usage is TRBV7-9 and J usage is TRBJ1-6; perhaps TRBD1 as D (6 bases). Germline CDR1 and CDR2: SEHNR and FQNEAQ (reference sequence). The CDR3 runs 17 residues. V shed 7 bases and J shed 8 bases, with 24 bases lying between them. The CDR3 nucleotides are TGTGCCAGCACCCACTCTTCCAGGGGATTTTCGGATTCACCCCTCCACTTT. Encoded protein: CASTHSSRGFSDSPLHF.

The V gene is TRBV5-5, the J gene TRBJ2-1, with TRBD1 matching 8 bases. With V trimmed by 4 bases and J by 4 bases, 7 bases remained unmatched. Germline V gene lookup returns CDR1 SGHKS and CDR2 YYEKEE (reference sequence). CDR3 size: 15 residues. The CDR3: CASSDDRGLYNEQFF. CDR3 nucleotides: TGTGCCAGCAGCGACGACAGGGGTTTATACAATGAGCAGTTCTTC.

This clone showed up just once. This chain uses TRBV4-3 with TRBJ2-1, with 7 bases fitting TRBD2. CDR3 length equals 16 residues. From germline, CDR1 is LGHNA and CDR2 YSLEER. The junction had 6 bases not matched to a gene; V was cut back by 0 bases and J by 4 bases. The CDR3 DNA reads TGCGCCAGCAGCCAAGATTCAGCGGGGTCTTACAATGAGCAGTTCTTC. Its protein is CASSQDSAGSYNEQFF.

The genes are TRBV9 and TRBJ2-3, with 10 nucleotides matching TRBD2. The CDR3 is made up of 17 amino acids. The germline gives CDR1 SGDLS, CDR2 YYNGEE. With V trimmed by 3 bases and J by 5 bases, 12 bases remained unmatched. Written as DNA, the CDR3 is TGTGCCAGCAGCGATGGCCTGGGGGCTAGCGGGGGAGATACGCAGTATTTT. This sequence encodes CASSDGLGASGGDTQYF.

This chain links TRBV4-1 with TRBJ2-1; 13 bases agree with TRBD2. Looked up from germline, CDR1 is MGHRA and CDR2 is YSYEKL. The ends lost 3 bases at V and 5 bases at J; junction bases unmatched: 4. This CDR3 has 16 amino acids. The chain's CDR3 is CASSHTGTSGDNEQFF. For the CDR3, the DNA is TGCGCCAGCAGCCACACCGGGACTAGCGGGGACAATGAGCAGTTCTTC.

The gene calls are TRBV9 and TRBJ1-1, with a weak D call TRBD1 (5 bases). CDR3 length: 13 amino acids. V lost 5 bases to trimming and J lost 0 bases, with 8 bases between them. The germline CDR1 and CDR2 sequences are SGDLS and YYNGEE. The CDR3 DNA reads TGTGCCAGCAGGGCAGGGCTGAACACTGAAGCTTTCTTT. Translation: CASRAGLNTEAFF.

The chain couples TRBV27 to TRBJ2-7; TRBD2 matches 11 bases. CDR1 is MNHEY, CDR2 SMNVEV, per germline (reference sequence). The CDR3 runs to 14 residues. J gave up 2 bases and V 3 bases, and 0 bases lay outside the gene matches. The CDR3, as DNA: TGTGCCAGCAGTTTTAGCGGGGGGGCCTACGAGCAGTACTTC. Amino acids: CASSFSGGAYEQYF.

This chain connects TRBV4-1 to TRBJ2-1; D gene unclear. V was clipped by 2 bases and J by 5 bases, with 13 bases between them. The CDR3 loop spans 15 amino acids. From germline, CDR1 is MGHRA and CDR2 YSYEKL. Here the CDR3 DNA reads TGCGCCAGCAGCCAAATAGGCAGGAAGGACAATGAGCAGTTCTTC. This codes for CASSQIGRKDNEQFF.